This T cell receptor beta chain was identified in a study of memory B cells and T cells in multiple sclerosis. General study findings and limits: Normalization was needed because clone-set size differences affected shared clonotype counts.

In regard to this clone: The target antigen is unknown.

The assay was immunoSEQ multiplex PCR, and TCRdb's table has in-frame clones only and misses some. The sample yields 46,000 or so clones, over 75% seen once. After stimulus-free culture, autoproliferating CFSE-dim and non-proliferating CFSE-high T cells were sequenced separately. 5x10^7 CFSE-labeled PBMCs were cultured around 7 days unstimulated, then replicate wells were pooled. PBMCs were labeled with roughly 0.46 uM CFSE and cultured without exogenous stimuli. CDR3 length equals 16 residues. Between the trimmed V and J ends, which lost 4 bases and 0 bases, there was a span of 17 bases. Germline lookup yields CDR1 SGHRS and CDR2 YFSETQ.

This chain links TRBV5-1 with TRBJ2-7, with TRBD1 as a possible D gene (5 bases). This clonotype was sampled from a human donor with multiple sclerosis. The sample was PBMCs from blood kept in culture. CDR3 protein: CASSASGRSSSYEQYF. DNA of the CDR3: TGCGCCAGCAGCGCATCAGGGCGGTCGAGCTCCTACGAGCAGTACTTC.